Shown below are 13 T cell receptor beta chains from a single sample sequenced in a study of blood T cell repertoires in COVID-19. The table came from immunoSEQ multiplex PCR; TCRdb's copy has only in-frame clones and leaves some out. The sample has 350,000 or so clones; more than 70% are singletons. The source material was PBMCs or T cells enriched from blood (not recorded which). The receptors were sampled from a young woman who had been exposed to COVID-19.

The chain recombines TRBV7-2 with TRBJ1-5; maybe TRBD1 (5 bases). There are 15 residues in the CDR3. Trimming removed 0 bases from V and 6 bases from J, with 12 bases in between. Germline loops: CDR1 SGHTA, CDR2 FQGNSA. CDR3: CASSLAPGLSQPQHF. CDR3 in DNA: TGTGCCAGCAGCTTAGCACCAGGGTTAAGTCAGCCCCAGCATTTT.

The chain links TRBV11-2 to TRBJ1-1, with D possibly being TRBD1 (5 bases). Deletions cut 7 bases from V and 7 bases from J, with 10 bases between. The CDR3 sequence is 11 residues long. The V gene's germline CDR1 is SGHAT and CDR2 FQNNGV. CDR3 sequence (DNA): TGTGCCAGCACCGAACAGGTTGAAGCTTTCTTT. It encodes CASTEQVEAFF.

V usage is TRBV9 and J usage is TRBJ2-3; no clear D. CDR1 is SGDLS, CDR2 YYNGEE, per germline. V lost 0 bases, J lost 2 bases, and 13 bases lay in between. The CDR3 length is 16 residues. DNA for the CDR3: TGTGCCAGCAGCGTAGGTTCCTCTATGAACACAGATACGCAGTATTTT. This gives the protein CASSVGSSMNTDTQYF. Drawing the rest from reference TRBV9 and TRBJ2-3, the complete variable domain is DSGVTQTPKHLITATGQRVTLRCSPRSGDLSVYWYQQSLDQGLQFLIQYYNGEERAKGNILERFSAQQFPDLHSELNLSSLELGDSALYFCASSVGSSMNTDTQYFGPGTRLTVL.

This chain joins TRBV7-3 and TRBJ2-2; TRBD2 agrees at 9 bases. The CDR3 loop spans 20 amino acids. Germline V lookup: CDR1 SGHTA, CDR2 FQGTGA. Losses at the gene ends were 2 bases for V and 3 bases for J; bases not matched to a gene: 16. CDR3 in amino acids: CASSLGTGVSGSPDTGELFF. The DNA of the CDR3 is TGTGCCAGCAGCTTAGGAACAGGGGTTAGCGGGAGTCCGGACACCGGGGAGCTGTTTTTT.

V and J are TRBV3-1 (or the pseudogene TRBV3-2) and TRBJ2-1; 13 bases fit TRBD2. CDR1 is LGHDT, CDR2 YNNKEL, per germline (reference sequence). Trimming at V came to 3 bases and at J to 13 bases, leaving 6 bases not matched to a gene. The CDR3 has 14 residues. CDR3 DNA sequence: TGTGCCAGCAGCCAGAGGAGGACTAGCGGGGGACAGTTCTTC. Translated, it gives CASSQRRTSGGQFF.

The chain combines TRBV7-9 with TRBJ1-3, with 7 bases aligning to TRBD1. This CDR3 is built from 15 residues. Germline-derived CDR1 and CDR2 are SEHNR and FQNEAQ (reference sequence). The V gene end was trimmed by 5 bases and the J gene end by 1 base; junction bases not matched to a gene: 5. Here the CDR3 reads CASSLRGESGNTIYF. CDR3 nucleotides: TGTGCCAGCAGCCTCAGGGGGGAATCTGGAAACACCATATATTTT.

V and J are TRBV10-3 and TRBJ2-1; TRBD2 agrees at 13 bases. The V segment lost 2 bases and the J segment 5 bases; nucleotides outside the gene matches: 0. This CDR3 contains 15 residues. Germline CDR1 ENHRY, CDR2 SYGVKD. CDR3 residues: CAISEGTSGNNEQFF. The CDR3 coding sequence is TGTGCCATCAGTGAGGGGACTAGCGGGAACAATGAGCAGTTCTTC.

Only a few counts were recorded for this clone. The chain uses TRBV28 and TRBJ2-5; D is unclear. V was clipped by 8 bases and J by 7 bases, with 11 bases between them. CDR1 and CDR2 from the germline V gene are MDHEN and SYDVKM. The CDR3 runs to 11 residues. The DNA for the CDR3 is TGTGCCAGCTACAGCCACGGGACCCAGTACTTC. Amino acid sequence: CASYSHGTQYF.

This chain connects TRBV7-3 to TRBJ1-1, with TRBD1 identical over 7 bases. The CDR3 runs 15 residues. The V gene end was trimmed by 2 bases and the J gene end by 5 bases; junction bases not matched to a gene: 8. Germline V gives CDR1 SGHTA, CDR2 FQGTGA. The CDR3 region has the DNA TGTGCCAGCAGCTTAGGAAAGACAGGGAGGACTGAAGCTTTCTTT. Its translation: CASSLGKTGRTEAFF.

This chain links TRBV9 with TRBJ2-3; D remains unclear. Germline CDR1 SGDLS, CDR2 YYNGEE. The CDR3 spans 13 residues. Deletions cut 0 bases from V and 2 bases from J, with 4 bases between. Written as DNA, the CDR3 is TGTGCCAGCAGCGTAGACTTCACAGATACGCAGTATTTT. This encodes CASSVDFTDTQYF.

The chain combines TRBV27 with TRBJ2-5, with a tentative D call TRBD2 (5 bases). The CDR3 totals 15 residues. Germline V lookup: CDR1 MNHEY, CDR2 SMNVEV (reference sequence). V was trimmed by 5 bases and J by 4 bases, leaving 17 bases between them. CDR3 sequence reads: CASSLARETGETQYF. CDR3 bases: TGTGCCAGCAGTCTTGCCCGGGAAACTGGAGAGACCCAGTACTTC.

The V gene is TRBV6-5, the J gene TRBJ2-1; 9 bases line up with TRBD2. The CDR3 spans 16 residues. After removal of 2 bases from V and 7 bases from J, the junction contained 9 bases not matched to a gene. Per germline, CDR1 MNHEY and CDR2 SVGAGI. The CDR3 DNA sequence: TGTGCCAGCAGTTACACGACTAGCGGAGTCGCGAATGAGCAGTTCTTC. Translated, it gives CASSYTTSGVANEQFF.

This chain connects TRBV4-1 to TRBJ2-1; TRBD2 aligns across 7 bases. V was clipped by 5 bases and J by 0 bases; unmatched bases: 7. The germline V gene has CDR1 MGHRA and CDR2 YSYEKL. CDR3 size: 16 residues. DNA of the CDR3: TGCGCCAGCAGCGTTCAGCGGGACCCCTCCTACAATGAGCAGTTCTTC. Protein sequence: CASSVQRDPSYNEQFF.